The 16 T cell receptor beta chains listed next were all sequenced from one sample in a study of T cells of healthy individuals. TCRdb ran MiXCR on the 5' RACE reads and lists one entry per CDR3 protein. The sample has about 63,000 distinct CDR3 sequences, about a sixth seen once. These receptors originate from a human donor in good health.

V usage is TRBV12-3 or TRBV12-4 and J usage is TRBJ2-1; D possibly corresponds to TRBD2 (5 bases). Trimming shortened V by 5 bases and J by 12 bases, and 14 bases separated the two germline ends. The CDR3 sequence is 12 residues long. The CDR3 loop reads CASSNVKTMQFF. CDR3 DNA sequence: TGTGCCAGCAGTAATGTTAAGACTATGCAGTTCTTC.

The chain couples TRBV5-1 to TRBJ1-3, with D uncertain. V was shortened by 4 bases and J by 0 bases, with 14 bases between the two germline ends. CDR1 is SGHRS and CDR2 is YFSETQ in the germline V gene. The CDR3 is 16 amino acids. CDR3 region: CASSLGSRISGNTIYF. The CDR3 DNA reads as TGCGCCAGCAGCCTGGGGTCACGGATCTCTGGAAACACCATATATTTT.

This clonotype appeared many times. The CDR3 bases are TGTGCCAGCAGCGCGCGGGAGGGGGTTCAGCCCCAGCATTTT. Residues: CASSAREGVQPQHF. The rearrangement links TRBV27 to TRBJ1-5, with D possibly TRBD1 on 6 matching bases. In germline, CDR1 is MNHEY, CDR2 SMNVEV (reference sequence). This CDR3 region has 14 residues. V lost 6 bases, J lost 6 bases, and 15 bases lay in between.

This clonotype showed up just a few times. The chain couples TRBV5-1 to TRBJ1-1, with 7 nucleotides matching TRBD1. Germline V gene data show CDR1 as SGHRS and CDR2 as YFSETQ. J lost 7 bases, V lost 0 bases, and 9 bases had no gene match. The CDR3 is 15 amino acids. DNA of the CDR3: TGCGCCAGCAGCTTGGAATACTTAGGGGACAGTGAAGCTTTCTTT. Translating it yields CASSLEYLGDSEAFF.

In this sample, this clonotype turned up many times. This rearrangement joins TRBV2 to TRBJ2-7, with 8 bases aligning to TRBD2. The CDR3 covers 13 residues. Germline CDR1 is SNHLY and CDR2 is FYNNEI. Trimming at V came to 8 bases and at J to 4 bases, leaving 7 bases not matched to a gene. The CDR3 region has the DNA TGTGCCAGCCGCACTAGCGGACTATACGAGCAGTACTTC. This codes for CASRTSGLYEQYF.

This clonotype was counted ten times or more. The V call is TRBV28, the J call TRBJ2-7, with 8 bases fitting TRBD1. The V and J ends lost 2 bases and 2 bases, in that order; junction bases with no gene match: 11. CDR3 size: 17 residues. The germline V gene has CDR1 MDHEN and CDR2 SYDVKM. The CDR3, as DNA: TGTGCCAGCAGTTTAACCCTACCAGGGGGCCTCGCCTACGAGCAGTACTTC. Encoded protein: CASSLTLPGGLAYEQYF.

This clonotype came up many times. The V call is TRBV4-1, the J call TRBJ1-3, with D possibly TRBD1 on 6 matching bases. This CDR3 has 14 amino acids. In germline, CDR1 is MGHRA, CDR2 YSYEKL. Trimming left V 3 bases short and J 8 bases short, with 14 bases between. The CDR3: CASSHPWTDDTIYF. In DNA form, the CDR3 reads TGCGCCAGCAGCCATCCTTGGACAGACGACACCATATATTTT.

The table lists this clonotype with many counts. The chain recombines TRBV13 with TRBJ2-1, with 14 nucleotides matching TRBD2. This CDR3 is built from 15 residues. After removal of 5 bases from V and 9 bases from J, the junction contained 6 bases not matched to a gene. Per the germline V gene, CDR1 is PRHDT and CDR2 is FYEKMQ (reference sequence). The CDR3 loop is CASSLGLAGDVEQFF. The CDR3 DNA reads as TGTGCCAGCAGCCTGGGACTAGCGGGAGATGTTGAGCAGTTCTTC.

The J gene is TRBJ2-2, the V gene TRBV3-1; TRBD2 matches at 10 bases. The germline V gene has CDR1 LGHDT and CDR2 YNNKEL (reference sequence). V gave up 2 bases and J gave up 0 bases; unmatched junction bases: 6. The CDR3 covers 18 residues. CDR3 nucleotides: TGTGCCAGCAGCCAATTCCTAGCGGGGGCCGCGAACACCGGGGAGCTGTTTTTT. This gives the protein CASSQFLAGAANTGELFF.

CDR3 sequence (DNA): TGTGCCAGCAGCCTCGGGACACTGAACACCGGGGAGCTGTTTTTT. Translated: CASSLGTLNTGELFF. V is TRBV7-2 and J is TRBJ2-2; D perhaps matches TRBD1 (6 bases). V was trimmed by 5 bases and J by 1 base, leaving 11 bases between them. This CDR3 region has 15 residues. The germline V gene encodes CDR1 SGHTA and CDR2 FQGNSA. Full variable domain (outside the CDR3, taken from reference TRBV7-2 and TRBJ2-2): GAGVSQSPSNKVTEKGKDVELRCDPISGHTALYWYRQSLGQGLEFLIYFQGNSAPDKSGLPSDRFSAERTGGSVSTLTIQRTQQEDSAVYLCASSLGTLNTGELFFGEGSRLTVL.

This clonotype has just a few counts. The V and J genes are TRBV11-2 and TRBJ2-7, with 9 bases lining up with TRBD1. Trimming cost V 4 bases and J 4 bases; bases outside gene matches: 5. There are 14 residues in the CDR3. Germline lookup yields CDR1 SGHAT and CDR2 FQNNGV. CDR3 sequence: CASSSTGGAYEQYF. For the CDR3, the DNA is TGTGCCAGCAGCTCCACAGGGGGCGCGTACGAGCAGTACTTC.

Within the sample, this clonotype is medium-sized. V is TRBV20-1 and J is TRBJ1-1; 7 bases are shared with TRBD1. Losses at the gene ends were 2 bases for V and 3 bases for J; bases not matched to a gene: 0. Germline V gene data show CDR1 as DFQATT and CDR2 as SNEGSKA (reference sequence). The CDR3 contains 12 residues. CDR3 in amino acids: CSARQGDTEAFF. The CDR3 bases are TGCAGTGCTAGACAGGGGGACACTGAAGCTTTCTTT.

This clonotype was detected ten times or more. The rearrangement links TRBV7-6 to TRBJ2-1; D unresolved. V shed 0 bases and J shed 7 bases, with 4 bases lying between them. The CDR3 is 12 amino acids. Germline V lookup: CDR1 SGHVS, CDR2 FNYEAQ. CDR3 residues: CASSLARNEQFF. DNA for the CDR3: TGTGCCAGCAGCTTAGCCCGTAATGAGCAGTTCTTC. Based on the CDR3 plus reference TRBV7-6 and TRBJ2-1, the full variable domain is GAGVSQSPRYKVTKRGQDVALRCDPISGHVSLYWYRQALGQGPEFLTYFNYEAQQDKSGLPNDRFSAERPEGSISTLTIQRTEQRDSAMYRCASSLARNEQFFGPGTRLTVL.

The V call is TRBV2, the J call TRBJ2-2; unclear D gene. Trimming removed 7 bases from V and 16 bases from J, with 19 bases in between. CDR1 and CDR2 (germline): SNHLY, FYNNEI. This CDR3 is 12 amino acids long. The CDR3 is CASTARTPVGFF. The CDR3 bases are TGTGCCAGCACCGCCCGGACCCCAGTCGGGTTTTTT.

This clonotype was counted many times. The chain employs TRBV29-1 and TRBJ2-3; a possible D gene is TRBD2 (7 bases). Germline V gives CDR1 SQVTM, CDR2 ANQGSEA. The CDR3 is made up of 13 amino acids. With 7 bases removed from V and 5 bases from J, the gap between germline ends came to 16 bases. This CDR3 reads CSEGGGGRDTQYF. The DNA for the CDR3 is TGCAGCGAGGGAGGGGGGGGCAGAGATACGCAGTATTTT.

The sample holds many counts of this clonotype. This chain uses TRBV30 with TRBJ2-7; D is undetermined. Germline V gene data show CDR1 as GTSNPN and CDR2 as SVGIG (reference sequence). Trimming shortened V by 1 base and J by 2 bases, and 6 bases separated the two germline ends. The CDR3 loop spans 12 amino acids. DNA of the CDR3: TGTGCCTGGAGTGACAGAACCTACGAGCAGTACTTC. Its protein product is CAWSDRTYEQYF. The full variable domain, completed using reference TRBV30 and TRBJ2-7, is SQTIHQWPATLVQPVGSPLSLECTVEGTSNPNLYWYRQAAGRGLQLLFYSVGIGQISSEVPQNLSASRPQDRQFILSSKKLLLSDSGFYLCAWSDRTYEQYFGPGTRLTVT.